This T cell receptor (beta chain) appears in the sequencing data of a study of cytomegalovirus exposure and HLA in healthy donors. PCR amplification relied on 60 Vbeta primers (plus 13 Jbeta primers). Measured with immunoSEQ multiplex PCR; TCRdb has only the in-frame clones, and not every one. Among approximately 150,000 clones, roughly three quarters were seen once, and the ten largest hold 14%. This CDR3 comprises 15 residues. V lost 4 bases to trimming and J lost 0 bases, with 10 bases between them. Germline V gene data show CDR1 as MNHNY and CDR2 as SVGAGI (reference sequence). The origin of this receptor is a woman in her thirties or forties in good health and CMV-seronegative. The V and J genes are TRBV6-6 and TRBJ1-5; D gene uncertain. The sample taken for sequencing was PBMCs. CDR3 residues: CASSSGRYSNQPQHF. Written as DNA, the CDR3 is TGTGCCAGCAGTTCGGGGAGGTATAGCAATCAGCCCCAGCATTTT.